A selection of T cell receptor beta chains follows, all from one sample in a study of cytotoxic CD8 clonotypes in ibrutinib-treated CLL. Libraries were prepared by immunoSEQ multiplex PCR; TCRdb keeps only in-frame clonotypes and omits some of them. The data show approximately 120,000 clones, about 85% seen once. The specimen comprised PBMCs, sampled after 24 months of ibrutinib treatment. All receptors come from a human donor with chronic lymphocytic leukemia. The CDR3 runs from the conserved cysteine through the conserved F or W. The order of the fields is CDR3 DNA, CDR3 protein, J gene, clone size, D gene, V gene. The D gene is left open where the match is weak. The listing skips clone size in some rows; elsewhere it reads once, few, many or a size class.

cdr3_nt: TGTGCCAGCAGTGAAGGGGTGTTCAAACCCCAGCATTTT
cdr3_aa: CASSEGVFKPQHF
j_call: TRBJ1-5
clone_size: .
d_call: .
v_call: TRBV2

cdr3_nt: TGTGCCAGCAGCTTAGCCCTAGCGGGGGTTACCGGGGAGCTGTTTTTT
cdr3_aa: CASSLALAGVTGELFF
j_call: TRBJ2-2
clone_size: .
d_call: TRBD2
v_call: TRBV11-3

cdr3_nt: TGTGCCAGCAGCTCCCTCGGGCAGGGGAACTATGGCTACACCTTC
cdr3_aa: CASSSLGQGNYGYTF
j_call: TRBJ1-2
clone_size: .
d_call: .
v_call: TRBV7-9

cdr3_nt: TGTGCCAGCAGCCCCCCCTCAAATGAGCAGTTCTTC
cdr3_aa: CASSPPSNEQFF
j_call: TRBJ2-1
clone_size: .
d_call: .
v_call: TRBV7-3

cdr3_nt: TGTGCCAGCAGCCCGCTACCGGGACAGGGGATTGACACCGGGGAGCTGTTTTTT
cdr3_aa: CASSPLPGQGIDTGELFF
j_call: TRBJ2-2
clone_size: once
d_call: TRBD1
v_call: TRBV7-8

cdr3_nt: TGTGCCAGCAGCTTAACTCCCCAAGCTAGCACAGATACGCAGTATTTT
cdr3_aa: CASSLTPQASTDTQYF
j_call: TRBJ2-3
clone_size: few
d_call: .
v_call: TRBV7-3

cdr3_nt: TGTGCCAGCAGTGATAGGGGAATCCTACGAGGGGAGTACTTC
cdr3_aa: CASSDRGILRGEYF
j_call: TRBJ2-7
clone_size: .
d_call: .
v_call: TRBV25-1

cdr3_nt: TGTGCCAGCAGTTTCTCCCCAGTCGGCCTTAGTGGCTACACCTTC
cdr3_aa: CASSFSPVGLSGYTF
j_call: TRBJ1-2
clone_size: .
d_call: .
v_call: TRBV27

cdr3_nt: TGTGCCAGCAGCCCACTACAGGGGGGGTCCTACAATGAGCAGTTCTTC
cdr3_aa: CASSPLQGGSYNEQFF
j_call: TRBJ2-1
clone_size: .
d_call: .
v_call: TRBV5-4

cdr3_nt: TGTGCCAGCAGCTTGGAGACTGAAGCTTTCTTT
cdr3_aa: CASSLETEAFF
j_call: TRBJ1-1
clone_size: .
d_call: .
v_call: TRBV5-6

cdr3_nt: TGTGCCATCAGTGAGGCGGACAGGGGGAGCAATCAGCCCCAGCATTTT
cdr3_aa: CAISEADRGSNQPQHF
j_call: TRBJ1-5
clone_size: .
d_call: TRBD1
v_call: TRBV10-3

cdr3_nt: TGTGCCATCAGTGAGCGGGAAGGGGAAGGGGCTTTCTTT
cdr3_aa: CAISEREGEGAFF
j_call: TRBJ1-1
clone_size: .
d_call: .
v_call: TRBV10-3

cdr3_nt: TGCGCCAGCAGCCAACGGACAGTAAGCAATCAGCCCCAGCATTTT
cdr3_aa: CASSQRTVSNQPQHF
j_call: TRBJ1-5
clone_size: .
d_call: .
v_call: TRBV4-1

cdr3_nt: TGCGCCAGCAGCTTGGCAGCAAACCAACTCACAGATACGCAGTATTTT
cdr3_aa: CASSLAANQLTDTQYF
j_call: TRBJ2-3
clone_size: .
d_call: .
v_call: TRBV5-1

cdr3_nt: TGTGCCAGCAGCCAACCTAGCGGGGGGCCCTACGAGCAGTACTTC
cdr3_aa: CASSQPSGGPYEQYF
j_call: TRBJ2-7
clone_size: .
d_call: TRBD2
v_call: TRBV7-2

cdr3_nt: TGTGCCAGCAGGATTAATACAGACTACGAGCAGTACTTC
cdr3_aa: CASRINTDYEQYF
j_call: TRBJ2-7
clone_size: .
d_call: .
v_call: TRBV6-5

cdr3_nt: TGCGCCAGCAGCTGGAGGACAGGGGGAGAAAAACTGTTTTTT
cdr3_aa: CASSWRTGGEKLFF
j_call: TRBJ1-4
clone_size: .
d_call: TRBD1
v_call: TRBV5-1

cdr3_nt: TGCGCCAGCAGCCAAGAAGCTAGCGGGGGCCCCTTAGGTACGCAGTATTTT
cdr3_aa: CASSQEASGGPLGTQYF
j_call: TRBJ2-3
clone_size: .
d_call: TRBD2
v_call: TRBV4-3

cdr3_nt: TGTGCCAGCAGCGCCGGGGTGGGGCGTGAAAGTCTGCGCAATCAGCCCCAGCATTTT
cdr3_aa: CASSAGVGRESLRNQPQHF
j_call: TRBJ1-5
clone_size: .
d_call: .
v_call: TRBV2

cdr3_nt: TGCGCCAGCAGCCAAGTTAGTACACCGACTAGCAATGAGCAGTTCTTC
cdr3_aa: CASSQVSTPTSNEQFF
j_call: TRBJ2-1
clone_size: once
d_call: .
v_call: TRBV4-3

cdr3_nt: TGTGCCAGCAGCCCGGGGGGCCCTGGAAACACCATATATTTT
cdr3_aa: CASSPGGPGNTIYF
j_call: TRBJ1-3
clone_size: .
d_call: .
v_call: TRBV7-2

cdr3_nt: TGTGCCAGCAGCTTAGGACTAGGGGTGGGAGATACGCAGTATTTT
cdr3_aa: CASSLGLGVGDTQYF
j_call: TRBJ2-3
clone_size: .
d_call: .
v_call: TRBV7-6

cdr3_nt: TGTGCCAGCAAGTTTCAGGGAGTGCCCGGGGAGCTGTTTTTT
cdr3_aa: CASKFQGVPGELFF
j_call: TRBJ2-2
clone_size: once
d_call: .
v_call: TRBV6-5

cdr3_nt: TGTGCTAGTGGTTTATCAGGGAGAGGGGGCGGCGGGACCCAGTACTTC
cdr3_aa: CASGLSGRGGGGTQYF
j_call: TRBJ2-5
clone_size: .
d_call: TRBD1
v_call: TRBV12-5

cdr3_nt: TGTGCCAGCAGCTTGGACACGAACACTGAAGCTTTCTTT
cdr3_aa: CASSLDTNTEAFF
j_call: TRBJ1-1
clone_size: .
d_call: .
v_call: TRBV5-6

cdr3_nt: TGCGCCAGCAGCCCCGAGGGGTTCGCGAACACCGGGGAGCTGTTTTTT
cdr3_aa: CASSPEGFANTGELFF
j_call: TRBJ2-2
clone_size: few
d_call: .
v_call: TRBV4-1

cdr3_nt: TGTGCCAGCAGCGTAGGACAGGCCGCTAACTATGGCTACACCTTC
cdr3_aa: CASSVGQAANYGYTF
j_call: TRBJ1-2
clone_size: once
d_call: .
v_call: TRBV9

cdr3_nt: TGCAGCGTTGCGGCGGCGGCGAACACTGAAGCTTTCTTT
cdr3_aa: CSVAAAANTEAFF
j_call: TRBJ1-1
clone_size: .
d_call: .
v_call: TRBV29-1

cdr3_nt: TGTGCCAGCAGCGGACCGCCAGGGGCTGGCACCGGGGAGCTGTTTTTT
cdr3_aa: CASSGPPGAGTGELFF
j_call: TRBJ2-2
clone_size: .
d_call: .
v_call: TRBV5-4

cdr3_nt: TGTGCCAGCAGCTTCAGGGCAGATACGCAGTATTTT
cdr3_aa: CASSFRADTQYF
j_call: TRBJ2-3
clone_size: .
d_call: .
v_call: TRBV11-2

cdr3_nt: TGTGCTAGTGGTCCGACCGCAAATATTGAAGCTTTCTTT
cdr3_aa: CASGPTANIEAFF
j_call: TRBJ1-1
clone_size: few
d_call: .
v_call: TRBV12-5

cdr3_nt: TGTGCCAGCTCACCCCGGGACTACCTAGGCGAGCAGTACTTC
cdr3_aa: CASSPRDYLGEQYF
j_call: TRBJ2-7
clone_size: .
d_call: TRBD2
v_call: TRBV18

cdr3_nt: TGTGCCAGTAGTATCGGAACAGCACGCAACTATGGCTACACCTTC
cdr3_aa: CASSIGTARNYGYTF
j_call: TRBJ1-2
clone_size: .
d_call: .
v_call: TRBV19

cdr3_nt: TGTGCCAGCAGCTCCCTGGGAGGGGGCAAAAGTTCACCCCTCCACTTT
cdr3_aa: CASSSLGGGKSSPLHF
j_call: TRBJ1-6
clone_size: .
d_call: TRBD1
v_call: TRBV5-6

cdr3_nt: TGTGCCAGCAGCTTAATCCCGGAGGCCAGCTGGGCTTTCTTT
cdr3_aa: CASSLIPEASWAFF
j_call: TRBJ1-1
clone_size: .
d_call: .
v_call: TRBV7-2

cdr3_nt: TGTGCCAGCAGTTCCCGGAGTAGGGGGACTGAAAAACTGTTTTTT
cdr3_aa: CASSSRSRGTEKLFF
j_call: TRBJ1-4
clone_size: .
d_call: .
v_call: TRBV27

cdr3_nt: TGCGCCAGCACCACTGGGGGCGGAAATTCACCCCTCCACTTT
cdr3_aa: CASTTGGGNSPLHF
j_call: TRBJ1-6
clone_size: .
d_call: .
v_call: TRBV5-1

cdr3_nt: TGTGCCAGCAGCGTCGGCCGACTAGCGGGGAGGGCGGGGGAGCTGTTTTTT
cdr3_aa: CASSVGRLAGRAGELFF
j_call: TRBJ2-2
clone_size: few
d_call: TRBD2
v_call: TRBV9

cdr3_nt: TGTGCCAGCACCCGGACAGACCACGGGGAGCTGTTTTTT
cdr3_aa: CASTRTDHGELFF
j_call: TRBJ2-2
clone_size: .
d_call: .
v_call: TRBV5-6

cdr3_nt: TGTGCCAGCAGCTTGGTAGGCACAGATACGCAGTATTTT
cdr3_aa: CASSLVGTDTQYF
j_call: TRBJ2-3
clone_size: .
d_call: .
v_call: TRBV5-4

cdr3_nt: TGCGCCAGCAGCTTGGAGCAGGGGGCCTACGAGCAGTACTTC
cdr3_aa: CASSLEQGAYEQYF
j_call: TRBJ2-7
clone_size: once
d_call: TRBD1
v_call: TRBV5-1

cdr3_nt: TGTGCCAGCAGCGCAGGGACAGGCCAAGAGACCCAGTACTTC
cdr3_aa: CASSAGTGQETQYF
j_call: TRBJ2-5
clone_size: once
d_call: TRBD1
v_call: TRBV9

cdr3_nt: TGCGCCAGCAGCCCGATCGACCGGGGCTACACCTTC
cdr3_aa: CASSPIDRGYTF
j_call: TRBJ1-2
clone_size: .
d_call: .
v_call: TRBV5-1

cdr3_nt: TGTGCCAGCAGCATGGGGACCGAGCAGTACTTC
cdr3_aa: CASSMGTEQYF
j_call: TRBJ2-7
clone_size: .
d_call: .
v_call: TRBV11-2

cdr3_nt: TGTGCCAGCAGCGCCGACAGGGGCTTCACTGAAGCTTTCTTT
cdr3_aa: CASSADRGFTEAFF
j_call: TRBJ1-1
clone_size: .
d_call: TRBD1
v_call: TRBV7-9

cdr3_nt: TGTGCCAGCAGCGTAGGGAATGAAGCTTTCTTT
cdr3_aa: CASSVGNEAFF
j_call: TRBJ1-1
clone_size: .
d_call: .
v_call: TRBV2

cdr3_nt: TGCGCCAGCAGCCAAGATAATTTGTTCTCTGGGGCCAACGTCCTGACTTTC
cdr3_aa: CASSQDNLFSGANVLTF
j_call: TRBJ2-6
clone_size: .
d_call: .
v_call: TRBV4-1

cdr3_nt: TGTGCCAGCAGCTTCAACACAGGGTCCTCCTATAATTCACCCCTCCACTTT
cdr3_aa: CASSFNTGSSYNSPLHF
j_call: TRBJ1-6
clone_size: .
d_call: .
v_call: TRBV7-8

cdr3_nt: TGTGCCAGCAGCGAAGGACAGGTAGGAGCTGAAGCTTTCTTT
cdr3_aa: CASSEGQVGAEAFF
j_call: TRBJ1-1
clone_size: .
d_call: TRBD1
v_call: TRBV7-2